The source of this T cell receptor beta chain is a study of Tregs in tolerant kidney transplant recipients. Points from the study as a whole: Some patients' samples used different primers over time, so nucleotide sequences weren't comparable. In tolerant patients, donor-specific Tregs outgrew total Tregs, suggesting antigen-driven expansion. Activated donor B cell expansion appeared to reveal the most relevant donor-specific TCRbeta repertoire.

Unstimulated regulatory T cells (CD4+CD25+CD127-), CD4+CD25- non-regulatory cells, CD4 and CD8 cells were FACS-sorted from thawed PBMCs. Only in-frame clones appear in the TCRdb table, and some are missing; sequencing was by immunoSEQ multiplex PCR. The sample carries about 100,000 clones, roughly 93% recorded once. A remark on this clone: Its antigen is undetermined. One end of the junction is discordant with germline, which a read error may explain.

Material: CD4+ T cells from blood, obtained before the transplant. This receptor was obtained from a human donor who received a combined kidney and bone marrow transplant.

Here the CDR3 DNA reads TGTGCCAGCAGCAGTCCGGGACAGGCGCCCTTT. As protein: CASSSPGQAPF. This sequence joins TRBV5-8 and TRBJ1-6; 8 bases map to TRBD1. The CDR3 spans 11 residues. Germline V gene sequence: CDR1 SGHTS, CDR2 YDEGEE.